Following are 22 T cell receptor beta chains from one sample sequenced in a study of EBV T-cell therapy then PD-1 blockade in nasopharyngeal carcinoma. Sample time point: 266 days after commencement of treatment, after nivolumab therapy. This sample's treatment: AdE1-LMPpoly-expanded autologous EBV-specific T-cell therapy followed by anti-PD-1 nivolumab. The repertoire was sequenced with immunoSEQ multiplex PCR; TCRdb's copy has only in-frame clones and lacks some. The table has 20,000 or so clones, 84% seen once; the top ten hold roughly a third. No antigens are known for them. The material was CD8+ T cells from blood, obtained around day 300 from a patient whose treatment included autologous EBV-specific T cells and nivolumab. These receptors were taken from a middle-aged man with nasopharyngeal carcinoma.

This chain connects TRBV16 to TRBJ1-1; TRBD1 agrees at 8 bases. Germline CDR1 reads KGHSY; CDR2 reads FQNENV. V lost 4 bases to trimming and J lost 4 bases; unmatched junction nucleotides: 2. There are 13 residues in the CDR3. The CDR3 reads CASSLTGGTEAFF. CDR3 bases: TGTGCCAGCAGCCTCACAGGGGGCACTGAAGCTTTCTTT.

The chain links TRBV9 to TRBJ1-2, with 7 nucleotides matching TRBD1. The CDR3 is made up of 15 amino acids. The J segment lost 4 bases and the V segment lost 3 bases, leaving 9 bases of the junction unmatched. The germline V gene has CDR1 SGDLS and CDR2 YYNGEE. In DNA, the CDR3 is TGTGCCAGCAGCGGATTCCAGGGGGGCCGCTATGGCTACACCTTC. It is translated as CASSGFQGGRYGYTF. The variable domain in full, with the rest retrieved from reference TRBV9 and TRBJ1-2, is DSGVTQTPKHLITATGQRVTLRCSPRSGDLSVYWYQQSLDQGLQFLIQYYNGEERAKGNILERFSAQQFPDLHSELNLSSLELGDSALYFCASSGFQGGRYGYTFGSGTRLTVV.

The chain recombines TRBV21-1 with TRBJ2-1; the table's D gene call, TRBD2, was not cross checked with the DNA. TRBV21-1 is an annotated pseudogene. The CDR3 is made up of 17 amino acids. CDR3 sequence reads: CASSKGPGTRGPHEQFF. Here the CDR3 DNA reads TGTGCCAGCAGCAAGGGGCCCGGGACTAGAGGTCCCCATGAGCAGTTCTTC.

The rearrangement uses TRBV6-1 and TRBJ2-3, with 11 bases identical to TRBD2. V was clipped by 3 bases and J by 5 bases; unmatched bases: 7. Germline V gives CDR1 MNHNS, CDR2 SASEGT. CDR3 length: 16 amino acids. DNA of the CDR3: TGTGCCAGCAGTGATCTGCTAGCGGGGGGAGGAGATACGCAGTATTTT. Translation: CASSDLLAGGGDTQYF.

The genes are TRBV19 and TRBJ1-2; unclear D gene. The CDR3 is made up of 13 amino acids. Germline V gene lookup returns CDR1 LNHDA and CDR2 SQIVND (reference sequence). Trimming left V 7 bases short and J 6 bases short, with 15 bases between. CDR3 in amino acids: CASTRSLRDGYTF. As DNA, the CDR3 is TGTGCCAGTACCCGGAGCCTTAGGGATGGCTACACCTTC.

The chain carries TRBV30 and TRBJ1-1; D possibly corresponds to TRBD1 (6 bases). The CDR3 has 14 residues. The germline V and J ends were trimmed by 7 bases and 1 base, with 16 bases remaining between them. CDR1 GTSNPN and CDR2 SVGIG come from the germline V gene (reference sequence). The CDR3 DNA follows: TGTGCCTTTAGTACGGGACAAGCGAACACTGAAGCTTTCTTT. The encoded protein is CAFSTGQANTEAFF.

There are a few counts of this clone. The V call is TRBV15, the J call TRBJ1-6, with 8 nucleotides matching TRBD1. CDR1 is LNHNV and CDR2 is YYDKDF in the germline V gene (reference sequence). This CDR3 spans 15 amino acids. V gave up 2 bases and J gave up 7 bases; unmatched junction bases: 4. The CDR3 loop reads CATSRMTGVNSPLHF. CDR3 in DNA: TGTGCCACCAGCAGAATGACAGGGGTAAATTCACCCCTCCACTTT.

The J gene is TRBJ1-2, the V gene TRBV9; D is unresolved. The V end lost 3 bases, the J end lost 8 bases, and 5 bases lay between the germline ends. In germline, CDR1 is SGDLS, CDR2 YYNGEE. This CDR3 is 10 amino acids long. The CDR3, as DNA: TGTGCCAGCAGCGGCTACGGCTACACCTTC. The encoded protein is CASSGYGYTF.

V usage is TRBV6-2 or TRBV6-3 and J usage is TRBJ1-1; D unclear. This CDR3 region has 14 residues. Germline V gene sequence: CDR1 MNHEY, CDR2 SVGEGT. Trimming left V 5 bases short and J 1 base short, with 11 bases between. This chain's CDR3 is CASSATGENTEAFF. The CDR3 DNA reads as TGTGCCAGCAGTGCAACCGGGGAGAACACTGAAGCTTTCTTT.

The sample holds one count of this clone. This chain uses TRBV4-3 with TRBJ2-1, with D possibly TRBD2 on 5 matching bases. The CDR3 is 16 amino acids. V dropped 0 bases and J dropped 7 bases, with 16 bases sitting between them. The V gene's germline CDR1 is LGHNA and CDR2 YSLEER. For the CDR3, the DNA is TGCGCCAGCAGCCAAGATTGGAGCGGCCCTAGGAATGAGCAGTTCTTC. Its translation is CASSQDWSGPRNEQFF.

As to this clone: The junction departs from germline at one end; a sequencing error may be responsible. This chain uses TRBV3-1 (or the pseudogene TRBV3-2) with TRBJ2-7, with D perhaps matching TRBD2 (6 bases). This CDR3 has 16 amino acids. The germline gives CDR1 LGHDT, CDR2 YNNKEL (reference sequence). The CDR3 loop reads CASSPGYGGRLYAQYF. The CDR3 DNA follows: TGTGCCAGCAGCCCAGGCTATGGGGGGAGACTCTACGCGCAGTACTTC.

This chain links TRBV25-1 with TRBJ1-2; 10 bases are a match to TRBD1. The length of the CDR3 is 16 residues. Germline CDR1 and CDR2: MGHDK and SYGVNS. V was pared by 5 bases and J by 8 bases, with 14 bases of the junction left unmatched. The CDR3 DNA is TGTGCCAGCAGTAAGAAAGGGACAGGGGCCCGGACCGGCTACACCTTC. It codes for CASSKKGTGARTGYTF.

The J gene is TRBJ1-4, the V gene TRBV4-2; D is undetermined. The germline gives CDR1 LGHNA, CDR2 YNFKEQ. V dropped 0 bases and J dropped 5 bases, with 13 bases sitting between them. CDR3 size: 16 residues. CDR3 protein: CASSQEGRAGNEKLFF. CDR3 DNA sequence: TGTGCCAGCAGCCAAGAAGGTAGAGCCGGAAATGAAAAACTGTTTTTT.

J is TRBJ2-5 and V is TRBV6-6; D gene unclear. The CDR3 is made up of 16 amino acids. V was clipped by 0 bases and J by 2 bases, with 13 bases between them. The germline V gene has CDR1 MNHNY and CDR2 SVGAGI (reference sequence). The CDR3 spells CASSYSQLGVQETQYF. The CDR3 DNA is TGTGCCAGCAGTTACTCCCAGCTAGGAGTGCAAGAGACCCAGTACTTC.

The genes are TRBV6-5 and TRBJ2-3, with D perhaps matching TRBD1 or TRBD2 (5 bases each). Trimming pared 7 bases from V and 5 bases from J, leaving 19 bases between. Germline V gives CDR1 MNHEY, CDR2 SVGAGI. The CDR3 length is 15 residues. Here the CDR3 reads CASTHRDGGGDTQYF. The DNA for the CDR3 is TGTGCCAGCACACACCGGGACGGCGGTGGAGATACGCAGTATTTT.

The rearrangement uses TRBV6-4 and TRBJ2-2; 10 positions agree with TRBD1. With 6 bases clipped from V and 5 bases from J, the junction kept 9 bases outside the gene matches. The length of the CDR3 is 16 residues. Germline V gene data show CDR1 as MRHNA and CDR2 as SNTAGT. The CDR3 bases are TGTGCCAGCAGACGGACCGGGACAGGGGAGACCGGGGAGCTGTTTTTT. This codes for CASRRTGTGETGELFF.

The genes are TRBV13 and TRBJ2-5; weak D call: TRBD2 (5 bases). V was pared by 1 base and J by 3 bases, with 6 bases between. This CDR3 has 13 amino acids. Germline V gives CDR1 PRHDT, CDR2 FYEKMQ (reference sequence). The CDR3 DNA follows: TGTGCCAGCAGCTTAGAACTAGAAGAGACCCAGTACTTC. Its protein product is CASSLELEETQYF. Full variable domain (remainder filled in from reference TRBV13 and TRBJ2-5): AAGVIQSPRHLIKEKRETATLKCYPIPRHDTVYWYQQGPGQDPQFLISFYEKMQSDKGSIPDRFSAQQFSDYHSELNMSSLELGDSALYFCASSLELEETQYFGPGTRLLVL.

The V and J genes are TRBV2 and TRBJ2-7; TRBD1 aligns across 8 bases. Germline V gene lookup returns CDR1 SNHLY and CDR2 FYNNEI. Unmatched junction bases numbered 10, after V lost 3 bases and J lost 3 bases. The CDR3 is 16 residues long. This CDR3 is CASSDELTGGFYEQYF. The CDR3 nucleotides are TGTGCCAGCAGTGACGAGCTCACAGGGGGATTCTACGAGCAGTACTTC.

J is TRBJ1-5 and V is TRBV9, with a weak D call TRBD1 (5 bases). Trimming took off 2 bases at V and 5 bases at J, with 11 bases between the two ends. Per the germline V gene, CDR1 is SGDLS and CDR2 is YYNGEE. The CDR3 has 14 residues. The DNA of the CDR3 is TGTGCCAGCAGCGTCGGAGGAGGGGATCAGCCCCAGCATTTT. Translating it yields CASSVGGGDQPQHF.

The chain employs TRBV6-2 or TRBV6-3 and TRBJ1-2; D is unclear. Germline V gene lookup returns CDR1 MNHEY and CDR2 SVGEGT. Trimming took 4 bases from V and 4 from J, leaving 10 bases between them. This CDR3 is built from 13 residues. The CDR3 nucleotides are TGTGCCAGCAGTTCGTCAGTACTCTATGGCTACACCTTC. It specifies CASSSSVLYGYTF.

The J gene is TRBJ2-1, the V gene TRBV4-3; tentatively, D is TRBD1 (5 bases). Trimming took off 3 bases at V and 8 bases at J, with 11 bases between the two ends. The germline CDR1 and CDR2 sequences are LGHNA and YSLEER. The CDR3 is 13 residues long. The DNA for the CDR3 is TGCGCCAGCAGCCAGTCAGGGAATGATGAGCAGTTCTTC. It translates to CASSQSGNDEQFF.

This sequence joins TRBV6-1 and TRBJ2-5, with 8 bases aligning to TRBD2. The germline V gene has CDR1 MNHNS and CDR2 SASEGT. V lost 3 bases to trimming and J lost 5 bases; unmatched junction nucleotides: 8. The CDR3 totals 15 residues. The CDR3 DNA follows: TGTGCCAGCAGTGAGGGGACCGGGGGGGCCGAGACCCAGTACTTC. Its translation: CASSEGTGGAETQYF.